These 14 T cell receptor beta chains came from one sample sequenced in a study of memory CD8 T cells in hepatitis C reinfection. The method was immunoSEQ multiplex PCR; TCRdb's version includes in-frame clones alone and lacks a portion of them. The repertoire has 45,000 to 55,000 clones, over 85% of them found once; the top ten carry roughly 1%. Indicated time point: pre-reinfection, 55 to 20 weeks before reinfection detection. Sorted cells were sequenced directly ex vivo without any in vitro expansion. Sequenced material: naive CD8+ T cells sorted from blood. The origin of the receptors is a man between 18 and 29 years old with hepatitis C virus infection.

This clone was detected once. Its ends do not fully match the called genes, so a read error is possible. The chain recombines TRBV7-6 with TRBJ2-5; D call uncertain. The DNA end is a closer match to TRBJ2-7, so the J assignment may be wrong. This CDR3 region has 13 residues. The germline CDR1 and CDR2 sequences are SGHVS and FNYEAQ. The CDR3 sequence: CAGSLSADYEQYF. CDR3 nucleotide sequence: TGTGCCGGCAGCTTAAGTGCAGACTACGAGCAGTACTTC.

CDR3 DNA sequence: TGTGCCAGCAGCAGCAGGGACAGGGGATATGGCTACACCTTC. Encoded protein: CASSSRDRGYGYTF. The chain is built from TRBV7-6 and TRBJ1-2; 10 positions agree with TRBD1. Trimming cost V 5 bases and J 5 bases; bases outside gene matches: 5. CDR1 SGHVS and CDR2 FNYEAQ come from the germline V gene. The CDR3 totals 14 residues.

The chain links TRBV7-3 to TRBJ2-7; 7 bases align to TRBD2. With 3 bases clipped from V and 3 bases from J, the junction kept 8 bases outside the gene matches. Germline V CDR1 and CDR2: SGHTA, FQGTGA. This CDR3 comprises 15 residues. The CDR3 loop reads CASSLDGGGLYEQYF. Written as DNA, the CDR3 is TGTGCCAGCAGCTTGGATGGGGGGGGACTCTACGAGCAGTACTTC. Using reference TRBV7-3 and TRBJ2-7 for the parts outside the CDR3, the full variable domain is GAGVSQTPSNKVTEKGKYVELRCDPISGHTALYWYRQSLGQGPEFLIYFQGTGAADDSGLPNDRFFAVRPEGSVSTLKIQRTERGDSAVYLCASSLDGGGLYEQYFGPGTRLTVT.

This clone was seen just once. The chain is built from TRBV2 and TRBJ2-5, with 7 bases matching TRBD2. In germline, CDR1 is SNHLY, CDR2 FYNNEI. The CDR3 has 15 residues. The trim removed 8 bases at V and 1 base at J, leaving 10 bases unmatched. The DNA of the CDR3 is TGTGCCAGCTCTAGCGGAGAAGCCCCCCAAGAGACCCAGTACTTC. This translates into CASSSGEAPQETQYF.

The chain links TRBV4-2 to TRBJ2-2, with TRBD2 identical over 7 bases. CDR1 is LGHNA and CDR2 is YNFKEQ in the germline V gene. The CDR3 covers 17 residues. V shed 1 base, J shed 0 bases, and the junction held 5 bases outside the gene matches. The chain's CDR3 is CASSQVGTIPNTGELFF. The CDR3 DNA reads as TGTGCCAGCAGCCAAGTAGGGACTATCCCGAACACCGGGGAGCTGTTTTTT.

The J gene is TRBJ1-6, the V gene TRBV21-1; the table's D call TRBD1 went unverified against the DNA. TRBV21-1 has pseudogene status. The CDR3 runs to 16 residues. CDR3 region: CASSKSGVPFDSPLHF. DNA of the CDR3: TGTGCCAGCAGCAAATCAGGGGTCCCCTTCGATTCACCCCTCCACTTT.

The J gene is TRBJ2-7, the V gene TRBV27, with a weak D call TRBD2 (7 bases). CDR3 length: 16 residues. The germline gives CDR1 MNHEY, CDR2 SMNVEV (reference sequence). Trimming removed 5 bases at V and 2 bases at J, with 19 bases between. The CDR3: CASSGGGDRSPYEQYF. In nucleotides, the CDR3 is TGTGCCAGCAGTGGGGGGGGAGACAGGAGCCCCTACGAGCAGTACTTC.

The genes are TRBV5-1 and TRBJ1-3; no clear D gene. Looked up from germline, CDR1 is SGHRS and CDR2 is YFSETQ. V was cut by 0 bases and J by 0 bases, with 7 bases left in between. The CDR3 totals 15 residues. CDR3 in amino acids: CASSLGQNSGNTIYF. As DNA, the CDR3 is TGCGCCAGCAGCTTGGGCCAGAACTCTGGAAACACCATATATTTT.

V usage is TRBV6-6 and J usage is TRBJ2-1; D not certain. The CDR3 covers 13 residues. The V end was cut by 5 bases, the J end by 10 bases, with 15 bases between. Germline V gene data show CDR1 as MNHNY and CDR2 as SVGAGI (reference sequence). The CDR3 region is CASSDFTGWEQFF. CDR3 DNA: TGTGCCAGCAGTGACTTCACCGGGTGGGAGCAGTTCTTC.

This chain uses TRBV2 with TRBJ2-7; D might be TRBD1 (6 bases). This CDR3 is 12 amino acids long. The V end was cut by 6 bases, the J end by 4 bases, with 10 bases between. Germline V gene data show CDR1 as SNHLY and CDR2 as FYNNEI. In nucleotides, the CDR3 is TGTGCCAGCAGGGCGACAGGTTACGAGCAGTACGTC. Protein sequence: CASRATGYEQYV.

The chain is built from TRBV7-2 and TRBJ2-7; 9 nucleotides align to TRBD2. The CDR3 is made up of 16 amino acids. Germline lookup yields CDR1 SGHTA and CDR2 FQGNSA. Trimming at V came to 2 bases and at J to 4 bases, leaving 9 bases not matched to a gene. The CDR3 DNA is TGTGCCAGCAGCTTAACTGGCGGGAGGGTTCCTTACGAGCAGTACTTC. Translated, it gives CASSLTGGRVPYEQYF.

This chain joins TRBV27 and TRBJ2-3; TRBD2 agrees at 10 bases. Germline V lookup: CDR1 MNHEY, CDR2 SMNVEV (reference sequence). The ends lost 3 bases at V and 9 bases at J; junction bases unmatched: 15. The CDR3 sequence is 17 residues long. CDR3 sequence: CASSLGASGGPGGTQYF. CDR3 DNA: TGTGCCAGCAGTTTGGGGGCTAGCGGGGGCCCAGGTGGCACGCAGTATTTT.

This chain uses TRBV5-1 with TRBJ2-3; D is perhaps TRBD2 (5 bases). Per germline, CDR1 SGHRS and CDR2 YFSETQ. The CDR3 runs 15 residues. Deletions cut 0 bases from V and 0 bases from J, with 8 bases between. CDR3 sequence: CASSLEGGSTDTQYF. In nucleotides, the CDR3 is TGCGCCAGCAGCTTGGAAGGCGGGAGCACAGATACGCAGTATTTT.

The chain joins TRBV4-3 to TRBJ2-5; a possible D gene is TRBD2 (7 bases). CDR1 LGHNA and CDR2 YSLEER come from the germline V gene. V was pared by 0 bases and J by 4 bases, with 21 bases between. This CDR3 region has 18 residues. The CDR3 coding sequence is TGCGCCAGCAGCCAAGAATTCTATGCGGGGGCTCTCCGAGAGACCCAGTACTTC. Encoded protein: CASSQEFYAGALRETQYF.